This entry lists 5 T cell receptor beta chains sequenced from one sample in a study of control samples from healthy donors and cancer patients (dated by TCRdb to the early 2020s). Library prep was done by the immunoSEQ multiplex PCR assay. The immuneACCESS repertoire file appears here via TCRdb, limited to in-frame rearrangements. These files lack a portion of the clones; in checked studies, under half of the deficit traces to unresolved V genes, and the cause of the others is not known. The sample includes around 20,000 clones, with approximately 78% observed a single time. The ten most abundant clones make up 29% of the sample. Sequenced sample: PBMCs. These receptors were obtained from an elderly man with head and neck cancer.

V is TRBV4-3 and J is TRBJ2-7; D is possibly TRBD1 (5 bases). V lost 4 bases and J lost 2, with 15 bases in between. Germline CDR1 is LGHNA and CDR2 is YSLEER. The CDR3 runs 15 residues. The CDR3 region has the DNA TGCGCCAGCAGCCCCGGACCTCAAGGGGCCTACGAGCAGTACTTC. As protein: CASSPGPQGAYEQYF.

This clone appeared a few times. CDR3 sequence: CASSSGTANEQYF. The CDR3 DNA reads as TGTGCCAGTAGTAGCGGGACTGCCAACGAGCAGTACTTC. This sequence joins TRBV19 and TRBJ2-7; D might be TRBD2 (6 bases). The V and J ends lost 4 bases and 5 bases respectively, with 12 bases between them. CDR3 length: 13 amino acids. The germline CDR1 and CDR2 sequences are LNHDA and SQIVND (reference sequence).

V and J are TRBV4-1 and TRBJ2-1; perhaps TRBD2 as D (6 bases). V dropped 5 bases and J dropped 5 bases, with 22 bases sitting between them. Germline values: CDR1 MGHRA, CDR2 YSYEKL. The CDR3 is 17 amino acids. The DNA of the CDR3 is TGCGCCAGCAGCTCCCGGGCTGGGACTTTAGGCAACAATGAGCAGTTCTTC. This codes for CASSSRAGTLGNNEQFF.

The chain is built from TRBV9 and TRBJ2-3, with 8 bases matching TRBD2. V dropped 4 bases and J dropped 6; count of bases not matched to a gene: 16. The CDR3 is 17 amino acids. Germline V gene sequence: CDR1 SGDLS, CDR2 YYNGEE. The CDR3 protein is CASSPRASAGGSDTQYF. Written as DNA, the CDR3 is TGTGCCAGCAGCCCACGAGCTTCTGCGGGGGGTTCGGATACGCAGTATTTT. The complete variable domain, with remaining parts taken from reference TRBV9 and TRBJ2-3, reads DSGVTQTPKHLITATGQRVTLRCSPRSGDLSVYWYQQSLDQGLQFLIQYYNGEERAKGNILERFSAQQFPDLHSELNLSSLELGDSALYFCASSPRASAGGSDTQYFGPGTRLTVL.

The rearrangement joins TRBV12-3 or TRBV12-4 to TRBJ2-7, with a possible D match to TRBD1 (5 bases). V gave up 6 bases and J gave up 6 bases, with 15 bases separating them. This CDR3 region has 13 residues. The CDR3 bases are TGTGCCAGCAGGACCTCAGGGCCGGTCGAGCAGTACTTC. Translated, it gives CASRTSGPVEQYF.